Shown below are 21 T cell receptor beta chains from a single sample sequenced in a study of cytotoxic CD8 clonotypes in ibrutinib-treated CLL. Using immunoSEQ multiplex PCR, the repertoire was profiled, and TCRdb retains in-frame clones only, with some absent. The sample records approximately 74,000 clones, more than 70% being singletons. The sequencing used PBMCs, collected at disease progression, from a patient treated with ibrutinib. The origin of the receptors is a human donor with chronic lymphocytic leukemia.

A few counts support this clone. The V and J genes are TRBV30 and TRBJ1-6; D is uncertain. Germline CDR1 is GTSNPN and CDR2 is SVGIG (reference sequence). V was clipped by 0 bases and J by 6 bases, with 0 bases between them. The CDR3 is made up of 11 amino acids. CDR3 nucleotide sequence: TGTGCCTGGAGTGTTAATTCACCCCTCCACTTT. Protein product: CAWSVNSPLHF. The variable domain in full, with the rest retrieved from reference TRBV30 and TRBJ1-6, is SQTIHQWPATLVQPVGSPLSLECTVEGTSNPNLYWYRQAAGRGLQLLFYSVGIGQISSEVPQNLSASRPQDRQFILSSKKLLLSDSGFYLCAWSVNSPLHFGNGTRLTVT.

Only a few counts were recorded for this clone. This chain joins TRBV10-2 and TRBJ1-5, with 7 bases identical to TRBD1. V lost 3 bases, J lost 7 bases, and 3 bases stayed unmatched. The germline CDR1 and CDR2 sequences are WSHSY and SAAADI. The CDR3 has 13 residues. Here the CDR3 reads CASSDQGGQPQHF. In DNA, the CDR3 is TGCGCCAGCAGTGATCAGGGGGGCCAGCCCCAGCATTTT.

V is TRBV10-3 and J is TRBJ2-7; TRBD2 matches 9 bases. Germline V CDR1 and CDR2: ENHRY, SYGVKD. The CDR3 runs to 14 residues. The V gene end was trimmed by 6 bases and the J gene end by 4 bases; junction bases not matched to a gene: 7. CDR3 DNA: TGTGCCATCAGGGCGGGACTAGCAGTTTACGAGCAGTACTTC. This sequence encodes CAIRAGLAVYEQYF.

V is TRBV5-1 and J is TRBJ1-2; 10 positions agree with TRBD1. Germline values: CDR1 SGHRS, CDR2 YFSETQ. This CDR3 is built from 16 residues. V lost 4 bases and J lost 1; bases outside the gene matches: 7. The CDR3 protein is CASSPLGTGVNYGYTF. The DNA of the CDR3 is TGCGCCAGCAGCCCTCTTGGGACAGGGGTTAACTATGGCTACACCTTC. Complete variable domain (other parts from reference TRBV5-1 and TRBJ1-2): KAGVTQTPRYLIKTRGQQVTLSCSPISGHRSVSWYQQTPGQGLQFLFEYFSETQRNKGNFPGRFSGRQFSNSRSEMNVSTLELGDSALYLCASSPLGTGVNYGYTFGSGTRLTVV.

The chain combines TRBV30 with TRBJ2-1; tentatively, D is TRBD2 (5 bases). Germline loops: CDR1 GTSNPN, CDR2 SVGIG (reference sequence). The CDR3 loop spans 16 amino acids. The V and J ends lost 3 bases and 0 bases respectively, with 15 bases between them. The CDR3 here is CAWRDWSAVSYNEQFF. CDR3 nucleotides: TGTGCCTGGAGGGATTGGTCAGCGGTCTCCTACAATGAGCAGTTCTTC.

The CDR3 sequence is CASSPLPRGTGAVLDQPQHF. CDR3 nucleotides: TGTGCCAGCAGCCCTCTCCCAAGGGGGACAGGGGCAGTTTTGGATCAGCCCCAGCATTTT. The rearrangement joins TRBV2 to TRBJ1-5; 10 bases fit TRBD1. Germline trimming cut 6 bases from V and 5 bases from J; bases unmatched to any gene: 22. This CDR3 spans 20 amino acids. From germline, CDR1 is SNHLY and CDR2 FYNNEI.

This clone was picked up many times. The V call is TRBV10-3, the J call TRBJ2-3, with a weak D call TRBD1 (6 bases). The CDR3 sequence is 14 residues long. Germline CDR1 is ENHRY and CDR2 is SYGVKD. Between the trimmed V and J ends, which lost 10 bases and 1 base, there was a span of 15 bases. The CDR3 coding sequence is TGTGCCACCCGCCCAGGGGCTGGCACAGATACGCAGTATTTT. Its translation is CATRPGAGTDTQYF.

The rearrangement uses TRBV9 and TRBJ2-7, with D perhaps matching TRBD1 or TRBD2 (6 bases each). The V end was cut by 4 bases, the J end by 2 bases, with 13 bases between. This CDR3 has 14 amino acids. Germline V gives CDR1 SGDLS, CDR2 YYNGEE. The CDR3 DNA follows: TGTGCCAGCAGCAAAGGGGGAGGAACCTACGAGCAGTACTTC. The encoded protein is CASSKGGGTYEQYF.

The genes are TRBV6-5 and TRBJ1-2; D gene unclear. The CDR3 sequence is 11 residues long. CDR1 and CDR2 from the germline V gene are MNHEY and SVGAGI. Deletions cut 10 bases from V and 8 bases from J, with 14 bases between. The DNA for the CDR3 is TGTGCCACCTTTACGCCAGACGGCTACACCTTC. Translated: CATFTPDGYTF.

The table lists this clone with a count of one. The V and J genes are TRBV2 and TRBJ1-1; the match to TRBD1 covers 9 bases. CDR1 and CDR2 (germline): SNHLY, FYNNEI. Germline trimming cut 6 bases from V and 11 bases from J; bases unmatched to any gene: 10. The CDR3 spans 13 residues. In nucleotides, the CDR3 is TGTGCCAGCAGCGGACAGGGGTCGGGTGATGCTTTCTTT. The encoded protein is CASSGQGSGDAFF.

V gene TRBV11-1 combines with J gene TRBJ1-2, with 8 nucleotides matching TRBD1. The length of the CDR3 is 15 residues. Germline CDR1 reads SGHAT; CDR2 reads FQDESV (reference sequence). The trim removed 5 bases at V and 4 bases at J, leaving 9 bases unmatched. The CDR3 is CASSQTGVRLYGYTF. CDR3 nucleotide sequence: TGTGCCAGCAGCCAGACAGGGGTGCGACTCTATGGCTACACCTTC.

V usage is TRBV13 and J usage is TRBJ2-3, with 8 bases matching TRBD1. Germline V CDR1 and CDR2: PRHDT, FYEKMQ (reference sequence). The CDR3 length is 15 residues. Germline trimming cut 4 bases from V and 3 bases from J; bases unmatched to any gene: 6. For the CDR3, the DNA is TGTGCCAGCAGCTACAGGGGGTTTTTTACAGATACGCAGTATTTT. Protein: CASSYRGFFTDTQYF.

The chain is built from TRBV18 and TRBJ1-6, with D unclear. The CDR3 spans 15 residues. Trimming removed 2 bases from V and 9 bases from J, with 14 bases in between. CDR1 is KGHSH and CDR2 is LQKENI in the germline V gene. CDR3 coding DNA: TGTGCCAGCTCACCAACGGAGGGAGTACGTTCACCCCTCCACTTT. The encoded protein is CASSPTEGVRSPLHF.

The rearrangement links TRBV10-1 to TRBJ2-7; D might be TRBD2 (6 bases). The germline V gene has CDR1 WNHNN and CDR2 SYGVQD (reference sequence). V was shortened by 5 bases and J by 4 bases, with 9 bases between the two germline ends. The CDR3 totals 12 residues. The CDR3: CASSRTIYEQYF. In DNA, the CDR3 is TGCGCCAGCAGTAGGACTATTTACGAGCAGTACTTC.

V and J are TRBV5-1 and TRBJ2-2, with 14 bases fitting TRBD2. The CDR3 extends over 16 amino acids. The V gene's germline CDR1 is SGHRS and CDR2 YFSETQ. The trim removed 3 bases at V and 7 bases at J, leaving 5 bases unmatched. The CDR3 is CASSYQGLAGVGELFF. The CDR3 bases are TGCGCCAGCAGCTACCAGGGACTAGCGGGAGTCGGGGAGCTGTTTTTT.

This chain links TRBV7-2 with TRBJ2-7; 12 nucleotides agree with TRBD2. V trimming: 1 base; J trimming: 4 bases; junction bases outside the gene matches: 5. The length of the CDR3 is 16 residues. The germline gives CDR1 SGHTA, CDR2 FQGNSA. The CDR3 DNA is TGTGCCAGCAGCTTAGGACTAGCGGGAGACAGGTACGAGCAGTACTTC. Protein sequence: CASSLGLAGDRYEQYF.

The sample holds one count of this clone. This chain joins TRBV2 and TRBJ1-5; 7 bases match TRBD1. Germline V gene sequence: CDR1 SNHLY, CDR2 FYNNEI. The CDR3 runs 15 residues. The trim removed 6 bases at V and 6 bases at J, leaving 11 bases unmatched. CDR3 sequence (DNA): TGTGCCAGCAGGATAATAGGGGGCTGGGGTCAGCCCCAGCATTTT. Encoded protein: CASRIIGGWGQPQHF.

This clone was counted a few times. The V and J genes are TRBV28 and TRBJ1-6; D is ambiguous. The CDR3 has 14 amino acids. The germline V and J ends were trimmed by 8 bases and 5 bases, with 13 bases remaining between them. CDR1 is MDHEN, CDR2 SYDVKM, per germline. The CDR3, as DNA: TGTGCCAGCGGATCCTACAGAAATAATTCACCCCTCCACTTT. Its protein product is CASGSYRNNSPLHF.

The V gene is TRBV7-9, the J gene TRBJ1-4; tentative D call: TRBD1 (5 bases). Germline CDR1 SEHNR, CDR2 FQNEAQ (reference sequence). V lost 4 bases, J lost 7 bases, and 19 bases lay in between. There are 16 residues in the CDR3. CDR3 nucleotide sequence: TGTGCCAGCAGCTCGGACCCGGGGACTGGAGGTGAAAAACTGTTTTTT. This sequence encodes CASSSDPGTGGEKLFF.

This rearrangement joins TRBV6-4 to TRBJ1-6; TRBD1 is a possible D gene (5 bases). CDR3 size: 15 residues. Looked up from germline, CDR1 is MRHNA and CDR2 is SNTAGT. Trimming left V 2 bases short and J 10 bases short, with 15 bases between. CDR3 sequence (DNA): TGTGCCAGCAGTGACAAGGGGCAGGGAAGCTCACCCCTCCACTTT. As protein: CASSDKGQGSSPLHF.

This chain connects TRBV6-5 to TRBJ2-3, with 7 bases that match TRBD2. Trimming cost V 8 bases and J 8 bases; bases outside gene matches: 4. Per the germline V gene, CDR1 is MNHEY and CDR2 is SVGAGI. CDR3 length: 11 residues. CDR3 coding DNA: TGTGCCAGCTCCTGGGGGGGTACGCAGTATTTT. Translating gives CASSWGGTQYF.